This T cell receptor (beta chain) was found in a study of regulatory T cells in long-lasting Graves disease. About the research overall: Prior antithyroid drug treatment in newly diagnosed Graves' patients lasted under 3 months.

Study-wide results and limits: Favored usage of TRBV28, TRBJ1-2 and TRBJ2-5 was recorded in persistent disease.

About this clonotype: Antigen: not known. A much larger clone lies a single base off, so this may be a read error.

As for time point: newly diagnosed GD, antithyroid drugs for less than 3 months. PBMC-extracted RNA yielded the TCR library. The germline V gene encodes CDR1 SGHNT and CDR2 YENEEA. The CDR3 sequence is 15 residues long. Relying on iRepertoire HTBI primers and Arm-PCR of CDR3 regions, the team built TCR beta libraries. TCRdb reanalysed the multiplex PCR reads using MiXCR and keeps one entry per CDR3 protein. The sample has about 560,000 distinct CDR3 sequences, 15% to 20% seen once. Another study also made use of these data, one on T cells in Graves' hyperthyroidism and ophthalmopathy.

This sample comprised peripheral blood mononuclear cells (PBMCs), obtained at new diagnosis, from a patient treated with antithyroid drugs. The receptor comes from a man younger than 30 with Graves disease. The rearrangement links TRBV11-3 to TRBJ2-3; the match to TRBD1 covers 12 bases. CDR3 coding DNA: TGTGCCAGCAGCCCGGGACAGGGGGCTTCGGAGACCCGGTACTTC. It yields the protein CASSPGQGASETRYF.